This T cell receptor (beta chain) was identified during a study of shared clonotypes between healthy human individuals. Study in general: The cohort comprised a couple of women and a few men. Their ages spanned 18 to 49 years. Overall study results and limits: The study found about 5% of naive CD4 clonotypes shared across a handful of donors. The small donor group covered limited genetic and exposure diversity.

Some clones are missing from TCRdb's copy, which holds only in-frame ones; the method was immunoSEQ multiplex PCR. The sample includes some 2,500,000 clones, 85% to 95% of them seen just once. A word on this clone: Its antigen is as yet unknown.

The CDR3 covers 15 residues. Every one of the donors was a Caucasian adult that lived in Nashville, Tennessee. The origin of this receptor is a man between 18 and 29 years old in good health. Some clones in this sample may be carry-over from other donors' samples. The rearrangement links TRBV12-2 to TRBJ2-7; the table's D call, TRBD1, has no DNA check behind it. TRBV12-2 is assigned pseudogene status. Sequenced material: naive CD4+ T cells from PBMCs. Subset defined: CD45RA+ positively selected. CDR3 in DNA: TGTGCAAGTCGCTTGCGACAGGGGCGGACCTACGAGCAGTACTTC. Its translation: CASRLRQGRTYEQYF.